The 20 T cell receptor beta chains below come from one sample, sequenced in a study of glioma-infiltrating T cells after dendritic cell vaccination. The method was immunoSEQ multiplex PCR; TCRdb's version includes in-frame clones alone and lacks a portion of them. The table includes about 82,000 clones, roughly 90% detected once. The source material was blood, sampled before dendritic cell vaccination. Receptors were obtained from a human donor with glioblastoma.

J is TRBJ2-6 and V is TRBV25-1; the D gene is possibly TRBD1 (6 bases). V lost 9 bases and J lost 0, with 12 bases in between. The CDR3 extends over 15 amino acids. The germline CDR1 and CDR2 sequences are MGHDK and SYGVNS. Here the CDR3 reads CASKGQNSGANVLTF. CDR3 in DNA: TGTGCCAGTAAGGGACAAAACTCTGGGGCCAACGTCCTGACTTTC.

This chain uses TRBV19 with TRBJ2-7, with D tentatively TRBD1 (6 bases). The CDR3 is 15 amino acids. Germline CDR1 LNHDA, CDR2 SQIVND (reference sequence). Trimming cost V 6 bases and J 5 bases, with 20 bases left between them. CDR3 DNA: TGTGCCAGTAGCCGAACAGGGATTTCGCGTGACGAGCAGTACTTC. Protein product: CASSRTGISRDEQYF.

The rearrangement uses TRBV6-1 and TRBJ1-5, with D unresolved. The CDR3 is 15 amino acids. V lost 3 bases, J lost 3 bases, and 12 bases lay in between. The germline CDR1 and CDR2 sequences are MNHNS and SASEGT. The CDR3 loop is CASSETSLFNQPQHF. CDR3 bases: TGTGCCAGCAGTGAGACATCCTTATTCAATCAGCCCCAGCATTTT.

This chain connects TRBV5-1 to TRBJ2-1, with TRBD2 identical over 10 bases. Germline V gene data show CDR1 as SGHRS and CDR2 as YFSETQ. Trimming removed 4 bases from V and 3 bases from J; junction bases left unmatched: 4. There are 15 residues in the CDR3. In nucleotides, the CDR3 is TGCGCCAGCAGCGTACTAGCGGGATACTACAATGAGCAGTTCTTC. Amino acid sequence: CASSVLAGYYNEQFF.

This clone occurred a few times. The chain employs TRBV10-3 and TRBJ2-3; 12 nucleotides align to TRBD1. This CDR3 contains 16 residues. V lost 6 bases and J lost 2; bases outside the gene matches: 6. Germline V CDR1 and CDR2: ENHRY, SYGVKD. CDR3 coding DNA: TGTGCCATCAGCGGGACAGGGGGCGAGACCACAGATACGCAGTATTTT. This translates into CAISGTGGETTDTQYF.

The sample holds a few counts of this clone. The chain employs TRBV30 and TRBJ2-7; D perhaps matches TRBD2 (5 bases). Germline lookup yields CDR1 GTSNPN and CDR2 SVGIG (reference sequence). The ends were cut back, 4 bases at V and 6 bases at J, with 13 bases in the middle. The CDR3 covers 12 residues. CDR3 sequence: CAWNPIGGEQYF. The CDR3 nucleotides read TGTGCCTGGAACCCCATAGGAGGCGAGCAGTACTTC.

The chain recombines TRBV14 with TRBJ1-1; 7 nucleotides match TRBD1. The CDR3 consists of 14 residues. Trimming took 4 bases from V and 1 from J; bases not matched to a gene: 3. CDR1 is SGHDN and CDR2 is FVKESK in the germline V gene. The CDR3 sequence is CASSRQGGNTEAFF. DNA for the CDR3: TGTGCCAGCAGCCGACAGGGTGGGAACACTGAAGCTTTCTTT.

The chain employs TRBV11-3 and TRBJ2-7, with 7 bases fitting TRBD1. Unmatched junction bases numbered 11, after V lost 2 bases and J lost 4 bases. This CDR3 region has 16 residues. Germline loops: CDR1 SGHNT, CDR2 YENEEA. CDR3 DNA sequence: TGTGCCAGCAGCTTAAGTGTAGGGGGCATGATGTACGAGCAGTACTTC. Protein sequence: CASSLSVGGMMYEQYF.

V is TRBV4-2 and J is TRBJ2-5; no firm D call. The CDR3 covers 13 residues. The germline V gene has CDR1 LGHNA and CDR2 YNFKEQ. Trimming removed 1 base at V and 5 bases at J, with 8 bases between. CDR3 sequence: CASSQGSRETQYF. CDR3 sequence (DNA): TGTGCCAGCAGCCAAGGGTCGCGGGAGACCCAGTACTTC.

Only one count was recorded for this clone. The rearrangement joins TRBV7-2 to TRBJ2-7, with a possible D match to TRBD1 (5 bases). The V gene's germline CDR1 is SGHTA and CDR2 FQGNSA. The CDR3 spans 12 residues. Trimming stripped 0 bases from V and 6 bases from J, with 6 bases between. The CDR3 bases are TGTGCCAGCAGCTTAGCGGGGCTCGAGCAGTACTTC. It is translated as CASSLAGLEQYF.

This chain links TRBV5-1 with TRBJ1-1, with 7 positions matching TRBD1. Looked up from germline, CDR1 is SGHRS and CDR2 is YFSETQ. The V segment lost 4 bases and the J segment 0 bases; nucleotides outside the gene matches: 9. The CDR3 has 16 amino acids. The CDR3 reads CASSKGQAFMNTEAFF. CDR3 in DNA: TGCGCCAGCAGCAAAGGACAGGCGTTCATGAACACTGAAGCTTTCTTT. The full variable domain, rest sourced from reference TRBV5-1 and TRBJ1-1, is KAGVTQTPRYLIKTRGQQVTLSCSPISGHRSVSWYQQTPGQGLQFLFEYFSETQRNKGNFPGRFSGRQFSNSRSEMNVSTLELGDSALYLCASSKGQAFMNTEAFFGQGTRLTVV.

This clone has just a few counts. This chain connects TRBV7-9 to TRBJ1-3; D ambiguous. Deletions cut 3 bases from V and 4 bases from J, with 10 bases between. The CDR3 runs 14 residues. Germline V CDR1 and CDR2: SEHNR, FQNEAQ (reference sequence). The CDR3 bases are TGTGCCAGCAGCTTCGATATCGAGGGAAACACCATATATTTT. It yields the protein CASSFDIEGNTIYF.

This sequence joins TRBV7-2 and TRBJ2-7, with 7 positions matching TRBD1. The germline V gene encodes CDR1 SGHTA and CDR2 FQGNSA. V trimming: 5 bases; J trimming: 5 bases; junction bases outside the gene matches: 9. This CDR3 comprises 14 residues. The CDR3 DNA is TGTGCCAGCAGCCAAGACAGGGCGTCACACGAGCAGTACTTC. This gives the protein CASSQDRASHEQYF. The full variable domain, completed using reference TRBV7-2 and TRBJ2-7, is GAGVSQSPSNKVTEKGKDVELRCDPISGHTALYWYRQSLGQGLEFLIYFQGNSAPDKSGLPSDRFSAERTGGSVSTLTIQRTQQEDSAVYLCASSQDRASHEQYFGPGTRLTVT.

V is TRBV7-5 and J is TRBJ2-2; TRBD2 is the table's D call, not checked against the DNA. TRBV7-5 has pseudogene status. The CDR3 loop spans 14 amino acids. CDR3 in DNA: TGTGCCAGAAGCTTATTCGGAGTCACCGGGGAGCTGTTTTTT. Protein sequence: CARSLFGVTGELFF.

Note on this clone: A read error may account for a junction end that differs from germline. CDR3 in DNA: TGCGCCAGCAGCTTGGAAGGGGGCGACTACGGCTACACCTTC. Translation: CASSLEGGDYGYTF. The V and J genes are TRBV5-1 and TRBJ1-2, with 7 bases aligning to TRBD1. CDR3 length equals 14 residues. Germline V gene lookup returns CDR1 SGHRS and CDR2 YFSETQ.

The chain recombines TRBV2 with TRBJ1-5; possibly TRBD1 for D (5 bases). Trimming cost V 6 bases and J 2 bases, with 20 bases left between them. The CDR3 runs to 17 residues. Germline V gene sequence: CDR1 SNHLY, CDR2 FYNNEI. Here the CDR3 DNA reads TGTGCCAGCAGCACGACAGCGGGGCATGGTGGCAATCAGCCCCAGCATTTT. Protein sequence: CASSTTAGHGGNQPQHF.

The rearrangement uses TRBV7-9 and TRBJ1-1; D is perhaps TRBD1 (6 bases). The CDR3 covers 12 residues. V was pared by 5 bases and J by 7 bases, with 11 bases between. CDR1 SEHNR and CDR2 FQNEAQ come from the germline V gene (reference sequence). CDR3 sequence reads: CASSPEGHEAFF. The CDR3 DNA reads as TGTGCCAGCAGCCCCGAGGGACATGAAGCTTTCTTT. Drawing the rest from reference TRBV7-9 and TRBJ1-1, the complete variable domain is DTGVSQNPRHKITKRGQNVTFRCDPISEHNRLYWYRQTLGQGPEFLTYFQNEAQLEKSRLLSDRFSAERPKGSFSTLEIQRTEQGDSAMYLCASSPEGHEAFFGQGTRLTVV.

The CDR3 sequence: CASSQVSGRVLGEQFF. DNA for the CDR3: TGTGCCAGCAGCCAAGTTAGCGGGAGGGTCTTGGGTGAGCAGTTCTTC. J is TRBJ2-1 and V is TRBV7-2; 11 bases agree with TRBD2. The CDR3 is 16 amino acids. The V gene end was trimmed by 5 bases and the J gene end by 9 bases; junction bases not matched to a gene: 12. Per the germline V gene, CDR1 is SGHTA and CDR2 is FQGNSA.

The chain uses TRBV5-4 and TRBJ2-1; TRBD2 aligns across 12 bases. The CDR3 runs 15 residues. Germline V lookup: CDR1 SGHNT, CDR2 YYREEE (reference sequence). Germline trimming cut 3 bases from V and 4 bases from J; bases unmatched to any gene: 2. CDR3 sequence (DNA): TGTGCCAGCAGCTCAGGACTAGCGGGGTACAATGAGCAGTTCTTC. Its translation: CASSSGLAGYNEQFF. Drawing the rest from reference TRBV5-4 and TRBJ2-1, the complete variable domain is ETGVTQSPTHLIKTRGQQVTLRCSSQSGHNTVSWYQQALGQGPQFIFQYYREEENGRGNFPPRFSGLQFPNYSSELNVNALELDDSALYLCASSSGLAGYNEQFFGPGTRLTVL.

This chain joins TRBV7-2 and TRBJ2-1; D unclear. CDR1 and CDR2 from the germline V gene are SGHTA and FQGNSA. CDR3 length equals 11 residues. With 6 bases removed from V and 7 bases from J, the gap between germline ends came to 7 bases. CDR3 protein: CASRFLNEQFF. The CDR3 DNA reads TGTGCCAGCAGGTTCCTAAATGAGCAGTTCTTC.